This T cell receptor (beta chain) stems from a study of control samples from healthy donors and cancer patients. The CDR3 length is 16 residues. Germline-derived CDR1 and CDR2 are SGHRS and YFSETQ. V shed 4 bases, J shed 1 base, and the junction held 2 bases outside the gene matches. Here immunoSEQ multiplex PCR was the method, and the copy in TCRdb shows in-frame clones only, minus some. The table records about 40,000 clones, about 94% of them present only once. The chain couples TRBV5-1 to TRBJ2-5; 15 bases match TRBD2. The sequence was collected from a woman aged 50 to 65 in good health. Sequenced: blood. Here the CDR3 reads CASSPGLAGGQETQYF. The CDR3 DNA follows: TGCGCCAGCAGCCCGGGACTAGCGGGGGGCCAAGAGACCCAGTACTTC.